This T cell receptor (beta chain) is from a study of blood T cell repertoires in COVID-19. Study details: Samples of COVID-19 (acute and convalescent) were obtained from the United States, Italy and Spain.

Study processing details: Reference gene primer amplification yielded estimated nucleated cell counts. Sequencing was performed with immunoSEQ multiplex PCR; in TCRdb, only in-frame clones are kept and a portion is missing. Clonal size and the V and J genes are those of that table, whereas D and trimming came from the DNA. The sample holds under 150,000 clones, around four fifths seen once. The study counted Cohort 3 donors as recovered given two negative PCRs, clearance, or symptom resolution. J was trimmed by 4 bases and V by 5 bases; bases with no gene match: 2. Germline V gives CDR1 SGHVS, CDR2 FQNEAQ. This CDR3 has 13 residues. In this sample, this clone turned up once.

Sample: PBMCs or T cells enriched from blood (not recorded which). This clonotype was obtained from a woman in her 40s who had recovered from COVID-19. The V gene is TRBV7-8, the J gene TRBJ2-5; 9 bases are a match to TRBD2. CDR3 sequence reads: CASSRTSAETQYF. In nucleotides, the CDR3 is TGTGCCAGCAGCCGGACTAGCGCAGAGACCCAGTACTTC.